This T cell receptor beta chain was captured in a study of T cells in Graves' hyperthyroidism and ophthalmopathy (dated 2019 in TCRdb). With regard to the full study: Peripheral blood samples were taken at initial diagnosis, before any treatment was given. Prospective prediction of ophthalmopathy was tested in an independent validation cohort of approximately 19 hyperthyroidism patients and some 17 patients who later progressed to ophthalmopathy. After blood sampling, hyperthyroidism patients were treated with methimazole at a starting dose of 30 mg daily, and ophthalmopathy patients were treated with high-dose intravenous methylprednisolone. To identify distinguishing TCR V-J signatures, a discovery cohort of around 100 patients was used, comprising 40 to 45 with Graves' ophthalmopathy and 57 with stable Graves' hyperthyroidism. The study also compared thyroid tissue and blood T-cell repertoires from over 5 Graves' hyperthyroidism patients. The paper reports TCR Vbeta CDR3 sequencing of 130 to 150 peripheral blood samples: under 45 ophthalmopathy, around 80 hyperthyroidism and approximately 17 progressor patients. The 95 to 100 discovery patients were randomly split 7:3 into training and test sets. Findings and caveats that apply to the study as a whole: No statistical method was used to fix the sample size in advance, and group allocation was not hidden from the investigators. Most expanded thyroid clonotypes (frequency above 0.001) were also found in blood, which suggests that blood repertoires may mirror thyroid immune responses. In validation, the model predicted progression to ophthalmopathy a median of roughly 6.1 months before onset, with approximately 68% sensitivity and roughly 79% specificity. A model built on a 13 V-J signature distinguished ophthalmopathy from stable hyperthyroidism, reaching 85% to 90% sensitivity and around 81% specificity in cross-validation and 80%/75% in testing.

CDR1 and CDR2, looked up from the germline V gene, are SGHRS and YFSETQ. From the cysteine up to the phenylalanine, the CDR3 has a length of 13 residues. The only DNA kept is the CDR3, 39 bases in frame from the first base. Relative to germline, V is 6 bases shorter and J is 2 bases shorter, with 12 bases between their ends. TCR beta CDR3 regions were amplified from RNA transcripts. A first-round RT-PCR of the TCR CDR3 used the HTBI primer set with the Qiagen OneStep RT-PCR kit. A second multiplex PCR round built the libraries, followed by size selection and purification. Sequencing of the libraries was done on an Illumina HiSeq2000 using paired-end 100 bp reads. The source study handled its data this way. SOAPnuke was used to process the raw data, with reads discarded if the reads contained adapters or uncalled bases, had a mean Phred below 15, or lacked an exact constant-primer or identifier match. COPE v1.2.5 was used to merge the high-quality paired reads, and each unique nucleotide sequence was defined as a clonotype. MiTCR v1.1 was used to align the clonotypes against IMGT TRBV, TRBD and TRBJ reference segments. Analysis was restricted to V-J combinations with a frequency above 0.0001, which covered 99.2% of repertoires. A TCS score was defined as the ratio between F50 (clonal expansion) and ExV (chaos), using BLOSUM62-based TCRdist between CDR3 peptides within each V-J. Welch's t-statistics and random forest reduced fewer than 550 V-J features to 10 to 15, which were used in a naive Bayes classifier (R e1071). TCRdb applied fastp at Q25 and MiXCR to the public reads, then kept only in-frame beta chains. Each record represents a unique CDR3 protein, reported with the most common genes and DNA among its rows. TCRdb assigned the V and J calls; the authors' analysis was not used. This sample is represented by 660,000 or so distinct CDR3 sequences; around 20% of them were singletons. The ten largest clones capture under 35% of the sample.

About this clonotype itself: It has no known antigen specificity. Nothing much larger sits one base from this clone, and base qualities are not available.

Moderately to severely active disease, a Clinical Activity Score of at least 3, a NOSPECS grade of at least 4, and a duration under 3 months were present in ophthalmopathy patients. Exclusion was applied to patients with uncontrolled infections, other autoimmune diseases, pregnancy or lactation. Diagnoses were established on the basis of clinical symptoms, serum thyroxine and TRAb, thyroid ultrasound, and orbital computed tomography. Ficoll-Paque density gradient centrifugation was used to isolate PBMCs from approximately 10 ml of fresh peripheral blood. Total RNA was extracted with Trizol reagent, and quality was checked on an Agilent 2100 Bioanalyzer.

The origin of this receptor is a man aged 30 to 39 with Graves' ophthalmopathy. The chain is made from TRBV5-1 and TRBJ2-7; the D gene identity is not certain. The sequenced sample was blood. The CDR3 reads CASNPTGTYEQYF. The nucleotide sequence reads as follows: TGCGCCAGCAACCCAACTGGAACCTACGAGCAGTACTTC.